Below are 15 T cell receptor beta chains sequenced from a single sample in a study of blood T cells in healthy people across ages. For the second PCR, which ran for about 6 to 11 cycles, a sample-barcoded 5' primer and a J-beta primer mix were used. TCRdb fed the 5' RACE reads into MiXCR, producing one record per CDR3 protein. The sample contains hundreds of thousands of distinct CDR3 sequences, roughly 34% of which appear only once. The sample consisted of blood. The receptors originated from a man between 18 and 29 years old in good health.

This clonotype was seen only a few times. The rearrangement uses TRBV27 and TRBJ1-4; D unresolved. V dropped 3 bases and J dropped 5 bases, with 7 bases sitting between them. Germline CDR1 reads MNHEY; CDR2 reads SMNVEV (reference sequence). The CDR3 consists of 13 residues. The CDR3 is CASSFGYNEKLFF. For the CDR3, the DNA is TGTGCCAGCAGTTTCGGCTACAATGAAAAACTGTTTTTT.

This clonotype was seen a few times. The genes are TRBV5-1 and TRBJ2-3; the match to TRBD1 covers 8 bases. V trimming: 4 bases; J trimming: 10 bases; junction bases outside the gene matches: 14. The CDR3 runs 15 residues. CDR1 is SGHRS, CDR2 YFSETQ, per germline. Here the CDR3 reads CASSLRGQGIAAQYF. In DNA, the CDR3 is TGCGCCAGCAGCCTCCGAGGACAGGGCATAGCGGCGCAGTATTTT.

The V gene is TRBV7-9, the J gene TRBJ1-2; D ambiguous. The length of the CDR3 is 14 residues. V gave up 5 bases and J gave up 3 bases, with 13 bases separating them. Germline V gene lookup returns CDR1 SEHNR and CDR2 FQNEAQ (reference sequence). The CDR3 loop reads CASSVGTTDYGYTF. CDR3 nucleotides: TGTGCCAGCAGCGTAGGCACTACTGACTATGGCTACACCTTC. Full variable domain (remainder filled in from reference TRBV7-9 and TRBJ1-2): DTGVSQNPRHKITKRGQNVTFRCDPISEHNRLYWYRQTLGQGPEFLTYFQNEAQLEKSRLLSDRFSAERPKGSFSTLEIQRTEQGDSAMYLCASSVGTTDYGYTFGSGTRLTVV.

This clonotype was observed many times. CDR3 protein: CASSLGLTGASTDTQYF. The CDR3 nucleotides are TGTGCCAGCAGCTTAGGACTAACAGGGGCCAGCACAGATACGCAGTATTTT. The genes are TRBV7-2 and TRBJ2-3; 7 bases align to TRBD1. Trimming cost V 1 base and J 0 bases; bases outside gene matches: 7. From germline, CDR1 is SGHTA and CDR2 FQGNSA. This CDR3 has 17 amino acids.

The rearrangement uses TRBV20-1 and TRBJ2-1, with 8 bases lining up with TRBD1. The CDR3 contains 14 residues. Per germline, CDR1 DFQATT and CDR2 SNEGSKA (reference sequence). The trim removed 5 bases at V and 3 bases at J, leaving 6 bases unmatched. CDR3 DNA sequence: TGCAGTGCTCCAAGACAGGGGCGCTACAATGAGCAGTTCTTC. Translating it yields CSAPRQGRYNEQFF.

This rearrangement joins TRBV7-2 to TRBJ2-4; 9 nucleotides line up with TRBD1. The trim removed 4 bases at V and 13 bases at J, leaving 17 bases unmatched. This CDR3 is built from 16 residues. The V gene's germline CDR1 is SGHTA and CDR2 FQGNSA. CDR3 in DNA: TGTGCCAGCAGCTCCGTAGGGACAGGGAGATCCAATGAGCAGTACTTC. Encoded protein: CASSSVGTGRSNEQYF. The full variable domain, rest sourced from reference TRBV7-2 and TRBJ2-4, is GAGVSQSPSNKVTEKGKDVELRCDPISGHTALYWYRQSLGQGLEFLIYFQGNSAPDKSGLPSDRFSAERTGGSVSTLTIQRTQQEDSAVYLCASSSVGTGRSNEQYFGAGTRLSVL.

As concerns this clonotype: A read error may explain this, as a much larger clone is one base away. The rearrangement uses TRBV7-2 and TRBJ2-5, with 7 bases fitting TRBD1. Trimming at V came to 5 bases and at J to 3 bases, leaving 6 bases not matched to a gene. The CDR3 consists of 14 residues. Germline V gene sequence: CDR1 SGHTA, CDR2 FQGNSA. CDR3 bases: TGTGCCAGCAGCGTAGATGGGACAGAAGAGACCCAGTACTTC. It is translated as CASSVDGTEETQYF.

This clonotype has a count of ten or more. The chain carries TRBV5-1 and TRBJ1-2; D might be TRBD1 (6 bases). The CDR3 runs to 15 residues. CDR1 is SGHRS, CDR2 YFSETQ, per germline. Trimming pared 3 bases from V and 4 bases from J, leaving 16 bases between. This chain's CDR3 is CASSSGTTGTYGYTF. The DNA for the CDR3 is TGCGCCAGCAGCTCGGGGACCACAGGGACCTATGGCTACACCTTC.

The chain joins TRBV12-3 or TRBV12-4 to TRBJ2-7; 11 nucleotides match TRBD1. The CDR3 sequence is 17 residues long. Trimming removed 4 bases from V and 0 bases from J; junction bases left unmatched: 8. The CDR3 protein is CASSSGFGQGASYEQYF. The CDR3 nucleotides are TGTGCCAGCAGTTCAGGGTTTGGACAGGGGGCCTCCTACGAGCAGTACTTC.

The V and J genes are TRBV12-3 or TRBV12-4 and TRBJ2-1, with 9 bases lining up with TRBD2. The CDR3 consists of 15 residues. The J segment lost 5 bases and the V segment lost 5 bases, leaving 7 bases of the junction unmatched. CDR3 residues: CASSIAGGNNNEQFF. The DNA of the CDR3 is TGTGCCAGCAGTATCGCGGGGGGGAATAACAATGAGCAGTTCTTC.

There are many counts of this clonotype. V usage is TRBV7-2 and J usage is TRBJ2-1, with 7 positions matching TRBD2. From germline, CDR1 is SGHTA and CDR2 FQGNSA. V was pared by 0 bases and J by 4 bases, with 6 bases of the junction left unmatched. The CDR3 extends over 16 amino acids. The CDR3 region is CASSLAGLIRYNEQFF. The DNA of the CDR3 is TGTGCCAGCAGCTTAGCGGGACTAATAAGATACAATGAGCAGTTCTTC.

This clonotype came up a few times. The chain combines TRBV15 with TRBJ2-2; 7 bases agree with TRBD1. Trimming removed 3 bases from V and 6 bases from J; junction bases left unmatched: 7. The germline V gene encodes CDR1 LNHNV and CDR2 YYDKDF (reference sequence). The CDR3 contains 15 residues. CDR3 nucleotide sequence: TGTGCCACCAGCAGCCGGACAGGACTTCCCGGGGAGCTGTTTTTT. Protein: CATSSRTGLPGELFF.

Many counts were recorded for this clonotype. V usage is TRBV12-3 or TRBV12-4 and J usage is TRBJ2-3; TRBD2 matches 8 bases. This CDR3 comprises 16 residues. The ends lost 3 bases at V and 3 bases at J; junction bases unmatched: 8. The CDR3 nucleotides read TGTGCCAGCAGTTTTCAAGCGGGGGCGGGAACAGATACGCAGTATTTT. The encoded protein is CASSFQAGAGTDTQYF.

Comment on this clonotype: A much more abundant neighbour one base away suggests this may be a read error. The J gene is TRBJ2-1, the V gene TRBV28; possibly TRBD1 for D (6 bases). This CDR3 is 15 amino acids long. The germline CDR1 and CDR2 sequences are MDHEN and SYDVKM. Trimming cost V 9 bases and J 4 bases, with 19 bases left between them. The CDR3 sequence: CASRAGALPYNEQFF. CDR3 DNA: TGTGCCAGTCGCGCAGGGGCTCTCCCTTACAATGAGCAGTTCTTC.

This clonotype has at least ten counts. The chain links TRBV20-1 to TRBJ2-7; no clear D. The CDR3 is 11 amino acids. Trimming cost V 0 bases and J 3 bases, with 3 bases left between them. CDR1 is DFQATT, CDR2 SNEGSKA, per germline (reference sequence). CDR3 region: CSARDDYEQYF. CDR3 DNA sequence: TGCAGTGCTAGAGATGACTACGAGCAGTACTTC.